The 25 T cell receptor beta chains reported below all come from one sample, sequenced in a study of T cell changes during pregnancy in multiple sclerosis. Here immunoSEQ multiplex PCR was the method, and the copy in TCRdb shows in-frame clones only, minus some. The repertoire holds about 60,000 clones, around 93% seen once, with approximately 1.7% in the top ten. Here the sequenced sample was peripheral blood, taken after pregnancy. These receptors originate from a female donor with multiple sclerosis, enrolled in a pregnancy study.

The gene calls are TRBV10-3 and TRBJ2-7; the D is unclear. The CDR3 consists of 18 residues. Germline assignment: CDR1 ENHRY and CDR2 SYGVKD. V was shortened by 0 bases and J by 3 bases, with 21 bases between the two germline ends. The CDR3 DNA reads TGTGCCATCAGTGAGTCGATATTGACGGCAGCGAATAACTACGAGCAGTACTTC. Translation gives CAISESILTAANNYEQYF.

The V gene is TRBV18, the J gene TRBJ1-5, with D tentatively TRBD1 (6 bases). There are 14 residues in the CDR3. The V end was cut by 2 bases, the J end by 5 bases, with 10 bases between. Germline lookup yields CDR1 KGHSH and CDR2 LQKENI. The CDR3 sequence is CASSPSQGYQPQHF. CDR3 nucleotide sequence: TGTGCCAGCTCACCAAGTCAGGGGTATCAGCCCCAGCATTTT.

The chain carries TRBV29-1 and TRBJ2-1; D might be TRBD2 (6 bases). Germline assignment: CDR1 SQVTM and CDR2 ANQGSEA. V shed 1 base and J shed 0 bases, with 13 bases lying between them. The CDR3 consists of 16 residues. The CDR3 nucleotides are TGCAGCGTTGAAGTGGGGGACTTGAGCTCCTACAATGAGCAGTTCTTC. Translated, it gives CSVEVGDLSSYNEQFF.

This chain joins TRBV5-1 and TRBJ2-1, with 10 positions matching TRBD2. The CDR3 has 15 residues. With V trimmed by 4 bases and J by 4 bases, 5 bases remained unmatched. CDR1 is SGHRS, CDR2 YFSETQ, per germline. The CDR3 sequence is CASSGLAGEYNEQFF. The CDR3 region has the DNA TGCGCCAGCAGCGGCCTAGCGGGAGAGTACAATGAGCAGTTCTTC.

The gene calls are TRBV7-3 and TRBJ2-2; 7 nucleotides line up with TRBD1. The CDR3 covers 14 residues. V gave up 5 bases and J gave up 6 bases; unmatched junction bases: 6. Germline V lookup: CDR1 SGHTA, CDR2 FQGTGA. CDR3 in DNA: TGTGCCAGCAGCGGTCGAGGGGGCTCCGGGGAGCTGTTTTTT. It specifies CASSGRGGSGELFF. The variable domain in full, completed from reference TRBV7-3 and TRBJ2-2, reads GAGVSQTPSNKVTEKGKYVELRCDPISGHTALYWYRQSLGQGPEFLIYFQGTGAADDSGLPNDRFFAVRPEGSVSTLKIQRTERGDSAVYLCASSGRGGSGELFFGEGSRLTVL.

J is TRBJ2-1 and V is TRBV10-3; TRBD2 matches 7 bases. V lost 6 bases and J lost 1; bases outside the gene matches: 6. The CDR3 totals 15 residues. The germline V gene encodes CDR1 ENHRY and CDR2 SYGVKD. The CDR3 protein is CAIRQSGTSYNEQFF. The CDR3 DNA reads TGTGCCATCAGACAAAGCGGGACTTCCTACAATGAGCAGTTCTTC.

This chain links TRBV5-4 with TRBJ1-4, with TRBD1 matching 9 bases. With 0 bases clipped from V and 8 bases from J, the junction kept 8 bases outside the gene matches. The CDR3 runs to 16 residues. Looked up from germline, CDR1 is SGHNT and CDR2 is YYREEE (reference sequence). The CDR3 region is CASSLGIGQGKEKLFF. CDR3 nucleotides: TGTGCCAGCAGCTTGGGCATCGGACAGGGGAAGGAAAAACTGTTTTTT.

The rearrangement links TRBV28 to TRBJ2-5; 7 bases are shared with TRBD1. J gave up 3 bases and V 6 bases, and 4 bases lay outside the gene matches. Germline V gene sequence: CDR1 MDHEN, CDR2 SYDVKM. The CDR3 consists of 13 residues. The CDR3 region has the DNA TGTGCCAGCAGAGTCAGGGGGAAAGAGACCCAGTACTTC. Its translation: CASRVRGKETQYF. Variable domain in full (rest from reference TRBV28 and TRBJ2-5): DVKVTQSSRYLVKRTGEKVFLECVQDMDHENMFWYRQDPGLGLRLIYFSYDVKMKEKGDIPEGYSVSREKKERFSLILESASTNQTSMYLCASRVRGKETQYFGPGTRLLVL.

This clone was detected only a few times. The chain couples TRBV2 to TRBJ2-7; D is unresolved. Trimming stripped 3 bases from V and 1 base from J, with 7 bases between. This CDR3 has 13 residues. CDR1 and CDR2 (germline): SNHLY, FYNNEI. CDR3 sequence (DNA): TGTGCCAGCAGTGACCCAGGATCCTACGAGCAGTACTTC. This encodes CASSDPGSYEQYF.

The rearrangement links TRBV28 to TRBJ1-1, with 7 bases matching TRBD1. The CDR3 covers 14 residues. CDR1 and CDR2 (germline): MDHEN, SYDVKM. Trimming at V came to 2 bases and at J to 2 bases, leaving 2 bases not matched to a gene. The CDR3 loop reads CASSLLGGNTEAFF. Here the CDR3 DNA reads TGTGCCAGCAGTTTACTAGGGGGCAACACTGAAGCTTTCTTT.

CDR3 DNA: TGCAGCGTCGCGACAGGGGATGGTGAAAAACTGTTTTTT. Translating gives CSVATGDGEKLFF. The gene calls are TRBV29-1 and TRBJ1-4; 8 nucleotides agree with TRBD1. Trimming cost V 6 bases and J 7 bases; bases outside gene matches: 7. Germline CDR1 and CDR2: SQVTM and ANQGSEA. This CDR3 has 13 residues.

In its sample, this clone was seen once. The rearrangement links TRBV2 to TRBJ2-5; 7 nucleotides agree with TRBD1. Looked up from germline, CDR1 is SNHLY and CDR2 is FYNNEI. The CDR3 spans 15 residues. V shed 1 base and J 4 bases; nucleotides not matched to a gene: 6. CDR3 amino acids: CASSEEGAWRETQYF. CDR3 bases: TGTGCCAGCAGTGAAGAGGGGGCGTGGAGAGAGACCCAGTACTTC.

This chain links TRBV6-4 with TRBJ2-1, with D possibly TRBD2 on 5 matching bases. Trimming removed 0 bases at V and 7 bases at J, with 19 bases between. The CDR3 has 17 amino acids. Germline CDR1 and CDR2: MRHNA and SNTAGT. The CDR3 protein is CASSDSLGLEGVNEQFF. CDR3 in DNA: TGTGCCAGCAGTGACTCTCTAGGACTGGAAGGAGTAAATGAGCAGTTCTTC.

The V call is TRBV7-2, the J call TRBJ1-3; D perhaps matches TRBD1 (6 bases). V gave up 5 bases and J gave up 4 bases, with 18 bases separating them. This CDR3 region has 16 residues. The germline CDR1 and CDR2 sequences are SGHTA and FQGNSA. The DNA for the CDR3 is TGTGCCAGCAGCAAAAGCGCCAGGGGTGGCGGAAACACCATATATTTT. Translated: CASSKSARGGGNTIYF.

The CDR3 protein is CASSSQYEQYF. The CDR3 bases are TGTGCCAGCAGCTCCCAGTACGAGCAGTACTTC. The rearrangement links TRBV5-6 to TRBJ2-7; D unresolved. Germline-derived CDR1 and CDR2 are SGHDT and YYEEEE. The CDR3 sequence is 11 residues long. The V and J ends lost 3 bases and 4 bases respectively, with 5 bases between them. The full variable domain, its missing parts supplied by reference TRBV5-6 and TRBJ2-7, is DAGVTQSPTHLIKTRGQQVTLRCSPKSGHDTVSWYQQALGQGPQFIFQYYEEEERQRGNFPDRFSGHQFPNYSSELNVNALLLGDSALYLCASSSQYEQYFGPGTRLTVT.

This clone was detected once. The chain joins TRBV19 to TRBJ2-7; possible D gene TRBD1, 6 bases. Germline lookup yields CDR1 LNHDA and CDR2 SQIVND (reference sequence). There are 17 residues in the CDR3. The ends were cut back, 0 bases at V and 5 bases at J, with 20 bases in the middle. The CDR3 loop is CASSIDPPTGIRDEQYF. DNA of the CDR3: TGTGCCAGTAGTATAGATCCTCCAACAGGGATTCGAGACGAGCAGTACTTC.

The chain joins TRBV6-5 to TRBJ1-2; tentatively, D is TRBD1 (6 bases). The CDR3 sequence is 15 residues long. Germline assignment: CDR1 MNHEY and CDR2 SVGAGI. Trimming removed 1 base at V and 3 bases at J, with 12 bases between. The CDR3 sequence is CASSYLGQKHYGYTF. CDR3 coding DNA: TGTGCCAGCAGTTACTTAGGACAGAAGCACTATGGCTACACCTTC.

This chain connects TRBV28 to TRBJ2-7; 7 bases agree with TRBD2. V lost 4 bases to trimming and J lost 5 bases; unmatched junction nucleotides: 8. The length of the CDR3 is 14 residues. Germline CDR1 and CDR2: MDHEN and SYDVKM. The CDR3 region has the DNA TGTGCCAGCAGTTGGGGGACTATGACCAACGAGCAGTACTTC. This sequence encodes CASSWGTMTNEQYF.

The J gene is TRBJ1-3, the V gene TRBV4-1; D may be TRBD1 (5 bases). V lost 0 bases, J lost 4 bases, and 16 bases lay in between. Germline lookup yields CDR1 MGHRA and CDR2 YSYEKL. This CDR3 spans 17 amino acids. The CDR3 sequence is CASSQDPTSGGGNTIYF. In nucleotides, the CDR3 is TGCGCCAGCAGCCAAGATCCAACCTCGGGGGGAGGAAACACCATATATTTT.

This clone has only one observation. The V and J genes are TRBV30 and TRBJ1-4; 9 bases are a match to TRBD1. The J segment lost 8 bases and the V segment lost 1 base, leaving 5 bases of the junction unmatched. CDR3 length equals 14 residues. Germline assignment: CDR1 GTSNPN and CDR2 SVGIG (reference sequence). The CDR3 DNA is TGTGCCTGGAGTGGGGGACAGGGATACGAAAAACTGTTTTTT. Translating it yields CAWSGGQGYEKLFF. Full variable domain (outside the CDR3, taken from reference TRBV30 and TRBJ1-4): SQTIHQWPATLVQPVGSPLSLECTVEGTSNPNLYWYRQAAGRGLQLLFYSVGIGQISSEVPQNLSASRPQDRQFILSSKKLLLSDSGFYLCAWSGGQGYEKLFFGSGTQLSVL.

This clone has only one observation. This rearrangement joins TRBV28 to TRBJ2-1; TRBD1 matches 7 bases. The CDR3 sequence is 14 residues long. Germline-derived CDR1 and CDR2 are MDHEN and SYDVKM. The J segment lost 2 bases and the V segment lost 4 bases, leaving 2 bases of the junction unmatched. The CDR3 region has the DNA TGTGCCAGCAGTTACAGGGGAACCTACAATGAGCAGTTCTTC. It translates to CASSYRGTYNEQFF.

This sequence joins TRBV28 and TRBJ1-5, with no clear D. Germline-derived CDR1 and CDR2 are MDHEN and SYDVKM. The CDR3 runs to 14 residues. Trimming left V 2 bases short and J 5 bases short, with 10 bases between. In DNA form, the CDR3 reads TGTGCCAGCAGTTTAGGGCAGATTTATCAGCCCCAGCATTTT. It specifies CASSLGQIYQPQHF.

The chain carries TRBV18 and TRBJ2-7, with 8 bases aligning to TRBD2. The CDR3 totals 15 residues. CDR1 and CDR2 from the germline V gene are KGHSH and LQKENI. V trimming: 6 bases; J trimming: 1 base; junction bases outside the gene matches: 8. The CDR3 region is CASSPRGGQSYEQYF. The CDR3 DNA reads as TGTGCCAGCTCCCCTCGGGGGGGCCAATCCTACGAGCAGTACTTC.

Only a few counts were recorded for this clone. The gene calls are TRBV4-3 and TRBJ1-4; TRBD1 might be the D (6 bases). This CDR3 is built from 15 residues. Trimming stripped 4 bases from V and 8 bases from J, with 17 bases between. Germline V CDR1 and CDR2: LGHNA, YSLEER. The CDR3 nucleotides read TGCGCCAGCAGCCTTTCCAGGGGCCGCGGGGAAAAACTGTTTTTT. Amino acids: CASSLSRGRGEKLFF.

The V and J genes are TRBV2 and TRBJ2-4, with TRBD2 identical over 8 bases. This CDR3 spans 13 amino acids. From germline, CDR1 is SNHLY and CDR2 FYNNEI. Trimming cost V 6 bases and J 8 bases; bases outside gene matches: 6. CDR3 residues: CASRAAGEDIQYF. The CDR3 bases are TGTGCCAGCAGGGCAGCGGGAGAAGACATTCAGTACTTC. Looking up the rest from reference TRBV2 and TRBJ2-4 gives the full variable domain: EPEVTQTPSHQVTQMGQEVILRCVPISNHLYFYWYRQILGQKVEFLVSFYNNEISEKSEIFDDQFSVERPDGSNFTLKIRSTKLEDSAMYFCASRAAGEDIQYFGAGTRLSVL.